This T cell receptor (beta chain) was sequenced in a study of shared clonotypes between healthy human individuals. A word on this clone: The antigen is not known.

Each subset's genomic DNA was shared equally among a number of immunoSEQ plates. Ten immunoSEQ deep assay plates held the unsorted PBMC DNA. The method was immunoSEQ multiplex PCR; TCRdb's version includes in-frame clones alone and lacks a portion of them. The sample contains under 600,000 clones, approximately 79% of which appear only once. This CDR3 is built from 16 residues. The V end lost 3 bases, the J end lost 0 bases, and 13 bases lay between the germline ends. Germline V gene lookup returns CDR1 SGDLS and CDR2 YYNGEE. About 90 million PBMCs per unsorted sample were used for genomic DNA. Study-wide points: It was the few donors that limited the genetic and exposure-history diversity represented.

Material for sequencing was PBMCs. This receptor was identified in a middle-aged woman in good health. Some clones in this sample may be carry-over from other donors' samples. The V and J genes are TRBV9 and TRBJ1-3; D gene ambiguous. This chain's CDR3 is CASSDLRMGSGNTIYF. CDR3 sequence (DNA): TGTGCCAGCAGCGATCTTAGGATGGGCTCTGGAAACACCATATATTTT.